The clone carrying this TCR beta chain was seen ten or more times. Its antigen remains unidentified. The time point: patch test 1, 2 weeks after DPC sensitization. Treatment reported: therapeutic diphenylcyclopropenone sensitization with weekly scalp DPC. At every patch-test visit, blood was drawn before the patch test was applied. TCRdb reprocessed the RACE reads via MiXCR and lists one record per CDR3 protein. The sample contains 75,000 to 90,000 distinct CDR3 sequences, about 12% of which appear only once. This sample was taken from a study of human T cells and chemical hapten exposure. The study, taken as a whole, reports: The presence of alopecia in the donors means their immune response may differ from healthy people's.

This CDR3 spans 12 amino acids. Germline values: CDR1 MNHEY, CDR2 SMNVEV (reference sequence). V was pared by 6 bases and J by 6 bases, with 12 bases between. The sequence came from a woman aged 60-75 years with alopecia areata. Some clones in this sample may be carry-over from other donors' samples. The V gene is TRBV27, the J gene TRBJ2-7; weak D call: TRBD1 (6 bases). Material: whole blood, obtained in connection with sensitization to the hapten diphenylcyclopropenone (DPC). The CDR3 sequence is CASSYTGSEQYF. CDR3 nucleotide sequence: TGTGCCAGCAGCTATACAGGGTCCGAGCAGTACTTC.